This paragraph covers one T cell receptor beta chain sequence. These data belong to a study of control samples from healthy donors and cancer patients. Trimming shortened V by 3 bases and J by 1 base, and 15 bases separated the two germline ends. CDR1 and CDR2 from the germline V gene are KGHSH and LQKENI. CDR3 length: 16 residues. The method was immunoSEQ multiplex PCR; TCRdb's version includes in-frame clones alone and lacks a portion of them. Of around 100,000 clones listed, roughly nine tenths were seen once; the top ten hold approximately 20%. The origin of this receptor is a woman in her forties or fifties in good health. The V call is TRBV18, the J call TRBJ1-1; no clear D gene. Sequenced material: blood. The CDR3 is CASSPDSGVGNTEAFF. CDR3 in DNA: TGTGCCAGCTCACCGGACTCCGGGGTTGGGAACACTGAAGCTTTCTTT.